These 14 T cell receptor beta chains share one sample of origin, sequenced in a study of blood T cell repertoires in COVID-19. Data came from immunoSEQ multiplex PCR; TCRdb stores just in-frame clones and leaves some out. The table has about 190,000 clones, over 75% seen once; the top ten hold around 12%. Sequencing was carried out using peripheral blood. These receptors all come from a woman aged 50 to 60 with acute or convalescent COVID-19.

The DNA for the CDR3 is TGTGCCAGCAGTCCACCGGGACAGCTTGACGAGCAGTACTTC. This gives the protein CASSPPGQLDEQYF. The rearrangement joins TRBV6-5 to TRBJ2-7, with 7 bases that match TRBD1. Unmatched junction bases numbered 9, after V lost 5 bases and J lost 5 bases. There are 14 residues in the CDR3. Germline values: CDR1 MNHEY, CDR2 SVGAGI.

The chain is built from TRBV6-9 and TRBJ2-5; 7 nucleotides align to TRBD1. Germline CDR1 is MNHGY and CDR2 is SVAAGI. Trimming cost V 4 bases and J 4 bases; bases outside gene matches: 3. The CDR3 runs 13 residues. The chain's CDR3 is CASSWDSLETQYF. Here the CDR3 DNA reads TGTGCCAGCAGTTGGGACAGCCTAGAGACCCAGTACTTC.

The rearrangement uses TRBV10-1 and TRBJ2-7; D perhaps matches TRBD1 (6 bases). Germline V gene lookup returns CDR1 WNHNN and CDR2 SYGVQD (reference sequence). V was trimmed by 2 bases and J by 6 bases, leaving 14 bases between them. The CDR3 totals 14 residues. The CDR3 DNA sequence: TGCGCCAGCAGTGAGAGCGGACCCAGGGGCGAGCAGTACTTC. This encodes CASSESGPRGEQYF.

The chain combines TRBV28 with TRBJ1-1, with D unclear. CDR1 and CDR2 (germline): MDHEN, SYDVKM. The CDR3 loop spans 15 amino acids. Trimming removed 6 bases from V and 3 bases from J, with 17 bases in between. The CDR3 loop is CASSPTRVSDTEAFF. In nucleotides, the CDR3 is TGTGCCAGCAGCCCAACTAGGGTATCTGACACTGAAGCTTTCTTT. Using reference TRBV28 and TRBJ1-1 for the parts outside the CDR3, the full variable domain is DVKVTQSSRYLVKRTGEKVFLECVQDMDHENMFWYRQDPGLGLRLIYFSYDVKMKEKGDIPEGYSVSREKKERFSLILESASTNQTSMYLCASSPTRVSDTEAFFGQGTRLTVV.

The chain links TRBV5-1 to TRBJ2-1; 7 bases are shared with TRBD2. This CDR3 has 16 amino acids. Germline V gene data show CDR1 as SGHRS and CDR2 as YFSETQ. With V trimmed by 2 bases and J by 0 bases, 5 bases remained unmatched. The CDR3 spells CASSLREVSSYNEQFF. The CDR3, as DNA: TGCGCCAGCAGCTTACGGGAGGTCAGCTCCTACAATGAGCAGTTCTTC.

The chain uses TRBV27 and TRBJ2-7, with TRBD1 as a possible D gene (6 bases). Germline-derived CDR1 and CDR2 are MNHEY and SMNVEV (reference sequence). V was cut by 7 bases and J by 9 bases, with 19 bases left in between. The CDR3 contains 13 residues. The CDR3: CASNPTRGSGQYF. CDR3 coding DNA: TGTGCCAGCAACCCAACAAGGGGGAGCGGGCAGTACTTC.

The genes are TRBV28 and TRBJ1-6; D gene unclear. Germline V gives CDR1 MDHEN, CDR2 SYDVKM. This CDR3 region has 13 residues. With 5 bases removed from V and 7 bases from J, the gap between germline ends came to 9 bases. CDR3 nucleotide sequence: TGTGCCAGCAGTAGAAACTTCAATTCACCCCTCCACTTT. Translated, it gives CASSRNFNSPLHF.

CDR3 residues: CASSPDSYYNEQFF. DNA for the CDR3: TGTGCCAGTAGTCCGGACAGTTACTACAATGAGCAGTTCTTC. This chain uses TRBV19 with TRBJ2-1; tentative D call: TRBD1 (6 bases). The V end was cut by 5 bases, the J end by 3 bases, with 11 bases between. This CDR3 comprises 14 residues. Germline CDR1 is LNHDA and CDR2 is SQIVND (reference sequence).

This clone was counted a few times. The chain carries TRBV6-6 and TRBJ2-7; a possible D gene is TRBD1 (5 bases). Trimming pared 4 bases from V and 0 bases from J, leaving 10 bases between. Germline assignment: CDR1 MNHNY and CDR2 SVGAGI (reference sequence). The CDR3 sequence is 14 residues long. CDR3 in amino acids: CASSSRQNSYEQYF. CDR3 nucleotides: TGTGCCAGCAGTTCCCGACAGAACTCCTACGAGCAGTACTTC.

This chain links TRBV25-1 with TRBJ1-1, with TRBD1 matching 7 bases. The V gene's germline CDR1 is MGHDK and CDR2 SYGVNS. After removal of 6 bases from V and 4 bases from J, the junction contained 8 bases not matched to a gene. This CDR3 is 14 amino acids long. The chain's CDR3 is CASSRFAGGTEAFF. CDR3 in DNA: TGTGCCAGCAGCCGTTTCGCAGGGGGCACTGAAGCTTTCTTT.

V usage is TRBV2 and J usage is TRBJ1-5; a possible D gene is TRBD1 (6 bases). The length of the CDR3 is 16 residues. The germline V and J ends were trimmed by 5 bases and 2 bases, with 16 bases remaining between them. The V gene's germline CDR1 is SNHLY and CDR2 FYNNEI. CDR3 sequence (DNA): TGTGCCAGCAGTTTCACCAGGGGTGTCGGCAATCAGCCCCAGCATTTT. It specifies CASSFTRGVGNQPQHF.

Notes on this clone: As the CDR3 is not closed by the conserved phenylalanine or tryptophan, this likely results from a read error. No DNA is shown, since the ends of the CDR3 on it are uncertain; the CDR3 is the one TCRdb lists. The chain is built from TRBV7-9 and TRBJ2-7; TRBD2 is the table's D call and was not checked against the DNA. Germline CDR1 SEHNR, CDR2 FQNEAQ (reference sequence). The CDR3 adds up to 13 amino acids, both ends counted. CDR3 sequence: CASSLGFQGGSFG.

The chain uses TRBV11-2 and TRBJ2-3, with TRBD2 matching 12 bases. Germline V CDR1 and CDR2: SGHAT, FQNNGV. This CDR3 is built from 18 residues. V trimming: 2 bases; J trimming: 1 base; junction bases outside the gene matches: 7. CDR3 sequence reads: CASSLRLAGGSRTDTQYF. For the CDR3, the DNA is TGTGCCAGCAGCTTACGCCTAGCGGGAGGGTCTCGCACAGATACGCAGTATTTT.

This clone was found once. This chain joins TRBV7-8 and TRBJ1-1, with 12 bases lining up with TRBD1. J lost 4 bases, V lost 5 bases, and 8 bases had no gene match. Germline CDR1 is SGHVS and CDR2 is FQNEAQ. This CDR3 spans 16 amino acids. The CDR3 loop is CASSMGQGAIATEAFF. The CDR3 region has the DNA TGTGCCAGCAGCATGGGACAGGGGGCTATAGCCACTGAAGCTTTCTTT.